This record covers a single TCR beta chain. Antigen specificity is unknown. Separate from the approximately 700-subject first cohort was the approximately 110-subject validation cohort, to which the donors belonged. Deletions cut 2 bases from V and 4 bases from J, with 14 bases between. CDR1 MNHNS and CDR2 SASEGT come from the germline V gene. The CDR3 is made up of 15 amino acids. Repertoires were generated with immunoSEQ multiplex PCR, while TCRdb's copy carries only in-frame clones and drops some. The sample carries 110,000 or so clones, approximately 94% recorded once. This record belongs to a study of cytomegalovirus exposure and HLA in healthy donors. Across the study: The same platform as the 650 to 700 first-cohort repertoires was used for the 100 to 150 validation repertoires, a later analysis reported. The study's findings and limits: The authors enumerated 164 TCR beta chains as linked to cytomegalovirus. Some public TCRs appeared in many individuals, while most sequences were rare.

The TCR originated in a woman aged 18-29 years in good health and CMV-seronegative. V gene TRBV6-1 combines with J gene TRBJ1-2; TRBD1 might be the D (6 bases). Sample: PBMCs. CDR3 residues: CASSEFGGGVYGYTF. Written as DNA, the CDR3 is TGTGCCAGCAGTGAATTTGGAGGGGGGGTCTATGGCTACACCTTC.